Shown below are 2 T cell receptor beta chains from a single sample sequenced in a study of PD-L1 blockade in urothelial cancer. Libraries were prepared by immunoSEQ multiplex PCR; TCRdb keeps only in-frame clonotypes and omits some of them. Of 30,000 to 40,000 clones listed, over 80% are singletons. As to time point: pretreatment peripheral blood. Sequenced material: PBMCs, taken around atezolizumab (anti-PD-L1) treatment. These receptors all come from a man of 80 years or more with urothelial cancer.

In its sample, this clone was seen a few times. The chain uses TRBV2 and TRBJ1-5, with TRBD1 matching 7 bases. This CDR3 spans 13 amino acids. Germline V gene sequence: CDR1 SNHLY, CDR2 FYNNEI. The V gene end was trimmed by 10 bases and the J gene end by 3 bases; junction bases not matched to a gene: 6. The CDR3 region has the DNA TGTGCCACATCAGGACAGGCCAATCAGCCCCAGCATTTT. This translates into CATSGQANQPQHF.

The CDR3 loop is CASSRTTSRDTEAFF. The CDR3 bases are TGCGCCAGCAGCAGAACGACCTCCCGGGACACTGAAGCTTTCTTT. The rearrangement joins TRBV5-1 to TRBJ1-1; D call uncertain. V lost 4 bases to trimming and J lost 3 bases, with 16 bases between them. The CDR3 extends over 15 amino acids. Germline CDR1 is SGHRS and CDR2 is YFSETQ. Full variable domain (remainder filled in from reference TRBV5-1 and TRBJ1-1): KAGVTQTPRYLIKTRGQQVTLSCSPISGHRSVSWYQQTPGQGLQFLFEYFSETQRNKGNFPGRFSGRQFSNSRSEMNVSTLELGDSALYLCASSRTTSRDTEAFFGQGTRLTVV.